The source of this TCR beta chain is a study of CD8 T cells in ankylosing spondylitis. Overall study findings and caveats: A motif in TCR beta, a set of about eight highly homologous variants, appeared characteristic of ankylosing spondylitis blood. Significantly higher representation of disease-linked clones was reported for matched ankylosing spondylitis synovial fluid. Some of these motif variants have turned up before, in reports on reactive arthritis synovial fluid and blood.

Making use of molecular barcodes, quantitative 5'-RACE generated TCR beta libraries. TCRdb independently ran MiXCR on the 5' RACE reads; one entry per CDR3 protein. Of 350,000 or so distinct CDR3 sequences listed, approximately 15% are singletons. The germline gives CDR1 SGDLS, CDR2 YYNGEE. This CDR3 spans 12 amino acids. Trimming removed 7 bases from V and 0 bases from J, with 7 bases in between. To note about this clonotype: Antigen: not known.

Input material: blood, either unsorted or a sorted T cell fraction (not recorded which). V and J are TRBV9 and TRBJ2-5; D uncertain. This receptor was taken from a male donor with ankylosing spondylitis or in good health (not recorded which). The chain's CDR3 is CASAADQETQYF. CDR3 nucleotides: TGTGCCAGCGCGGCAGACCAAGAGACCCAGTACTTC.